The T cell receptor beta chain described here comes from a study of read filtering for tumor transcriptome and immune sequencing. Study overall: Transcriptome libraries were built from DNase-treated RNA. Study-wide results and caveats: This fraction held mixed bone marrow immune cells after CD138-negative sorting.

At the time of active disease, bone marrow was collected from every patient. There are many counts of this clonotype. Its antigen is unidentified. The germline V gene encodes CDR1 MNHEY and CDR2 SMNVEV (reference sequence). J lost 3 bases, V lost 8 bases, and 3 bases had no gene match. The CDR3 extends over 13 amino acids. The library was built from around 0.4 ug RNA with molecular barcoded adaptors for alpha/delta and beta/gamma chains. TCRdb used MiXCR to reprocess the reads, holding one entry per CDR3 protein. The repertoire holds 20,000 to 25,000 distinct CDR3 sequences, about 13% seen once, with around three fifths in the top ten.

Sequencing was done on a sample of a population of CD138-negative cells sorted from bone marrow. The chain links TRBV27 to TRBJ2-7, with 11 bases aligning to TRBD1. The origin of this receptor is a donor aged 40 or over with multiple myeloma. The CDR3 loop reads CASGQGALYEQYF. CDR3 DNA sequence: TGTGCCAGCGGACAGGGGGCGCTCTACGAGCAGTACTTC.